This T cell receptor (beta chain) was recorded in a study of regulatory T cells in long-lasting Graves disease. There are many counts of this clonotype. Its specificity is unknown. Sequencing libraries for TCR beta were prepared with iRepertoire HTBI primers and Arm-PCR of CDR3 regions. In TCRdb, the multiplex PCR reads were re-called with MiXCR into one record per CDR3 protein. Among around 500,000 distinct CDR3 sequences listed, 12% were seen once. Germline loops: CDR1 SGHAT, CDR2 FQNNGV. The V gene lost 2 bases and the J gene lost 9 bases, with 17 bases spanning the gap. This CDR3 contains 15 residues. Findings and caveats of the study: TRBV28, TRBJ1-2 and TRBJ2-5 were segments that persistent disease favored.

Time point described: newly diagnosed GD, antithyroid drugs for less than 3 months. Scientists built the TCR library using RNA that was extracted from PBMCs. The same sample was also used in a study of T cells in Graves' hyperthyroidism and ophthalmopathy. That report adds: First-round RT-PCR of the TCR CDR3 relied on the HTBI primer set.

This chain joins TRBV11-2 and TRBJ2-1, with D perhaps assigned TRBD1 or TRBD2 (5 bases each). The sample consisted of peripheral blood mononuclear cells (PBMCs), taken at new diagnosis, from a patient treated with antithyroid drugs. The receptor's source is a woman aged 25 to 39 with Graves disease. CDR3 loop: CASSLRGLGVGEQFF. The CDR3 nucleotides are TGTGCCAGCAGCTTACGGGGTTTGGGGGTTGGTGAGCAGTTCTTC.